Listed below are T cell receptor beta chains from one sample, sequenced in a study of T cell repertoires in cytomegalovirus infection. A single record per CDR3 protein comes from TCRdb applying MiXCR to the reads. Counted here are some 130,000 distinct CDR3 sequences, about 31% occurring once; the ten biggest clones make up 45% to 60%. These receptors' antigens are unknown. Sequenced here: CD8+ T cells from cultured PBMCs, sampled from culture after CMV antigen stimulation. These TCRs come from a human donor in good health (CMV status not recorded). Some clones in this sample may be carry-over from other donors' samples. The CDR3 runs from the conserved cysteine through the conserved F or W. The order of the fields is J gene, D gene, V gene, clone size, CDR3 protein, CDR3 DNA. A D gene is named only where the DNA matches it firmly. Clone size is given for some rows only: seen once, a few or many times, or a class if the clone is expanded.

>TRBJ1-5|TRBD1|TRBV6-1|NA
CASSVKQGSFEPQHF
TGTGCCAGCAGTGTGAAACAGGGGTCCTTTGAGCCCCAGCATTTT
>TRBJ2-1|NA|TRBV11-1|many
CASSLARSTIGLGAYNEQFF
TGTGCCAGCAGCTTAGCGCGGTCTACAATTGGGCTGGGGGCCTACAATGAGCAGTTCTTC
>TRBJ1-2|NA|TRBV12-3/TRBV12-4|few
CASSHRTDTYGYTF
TGTGCCAGCAGTCATAGGACAGATACCTATGGCTACACCTTC
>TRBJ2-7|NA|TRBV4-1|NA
CASSQEPGTYEQYF
TGCGCCAGCAGCCAAGAGCCGGGAACCTACGAGCAGTACTTC
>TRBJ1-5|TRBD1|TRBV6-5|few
CASGPGQGSNQPQHF
TGTGCCAGCGGACCGGGACAGGGCTCAAATCAGCCCCAGCATTTT
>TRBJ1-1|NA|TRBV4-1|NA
CASSQDPSSTEAFF
TGCGCCAGCAGCCAAGATCCGAGTTCCACTGAAGCTTTCTTT
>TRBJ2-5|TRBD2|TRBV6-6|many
CASSGISGEVGETQYF
TGTGCCAGCAGCGGGATTAGCGGGGAGGTGGGGGAGACCCAGTACTTC
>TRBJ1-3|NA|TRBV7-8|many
CASSSKDGISGNTIYF
TGTGCCAGCAGCTCCAAGGACGGAATCTCTGGAAACACCATATATTTT
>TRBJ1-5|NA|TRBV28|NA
CASMGAYSNQPQHF
TGTGCCAGCATGGGAGCGTATAGCAATCAGCCCCAGCATTTT
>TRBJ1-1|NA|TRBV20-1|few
CSASPWGSNTEAFF
TGCAGTGCTAGCCCCTGGGGGTCCAACACTGAAGCTTTCTTT
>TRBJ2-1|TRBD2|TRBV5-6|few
CASSSPGLAPFNEQFF
TGTGCCAGCAGCTCCCCGGGACTAGCTCCTTTCAATGAGCAGTTCTTC
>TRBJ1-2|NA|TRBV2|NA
CASIGLGMDYGYTF
TGTGCCAGCATCGGCCTGGGGATGGACTATGGCTACACCTTC
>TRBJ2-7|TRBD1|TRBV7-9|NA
CASSAPGQGRDEQYF
TGTGCCAGCAGCGCACCGGGACAGGGGAGGGACGAGCAGTACTTC
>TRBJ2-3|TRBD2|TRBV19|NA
CASSIFGGVIADTQYF
TGTGCCAGTAGTATCTTCGGGGGGGTCATCGCAGATACGCAGTATTTT
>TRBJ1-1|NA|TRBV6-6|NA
CASSWAGTEAFF
TGTGCCAGCAGTTGGGCCGGCACTGAAGCTTTCTTT
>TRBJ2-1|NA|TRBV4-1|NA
CASSQGNTPGEQFF
TGCGCCAGCAGCCAAGGTAACACCCCGGGAGAGCAGTTCTTC
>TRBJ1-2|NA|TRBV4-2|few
CASSDHGDYGYTF
TGTGCCAGCAGCGACCACGGAGACTATGGCTACACCTTC
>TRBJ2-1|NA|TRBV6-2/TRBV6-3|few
CASSYSRRLDPLYNEQFF
TGTGCCAGCAGTTACTCAAGGCGACTAGACCCTTTATACAATGAGCAGTTCTTC
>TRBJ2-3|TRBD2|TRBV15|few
CATSRGLAGQGDTQYF
TGTGCCACCAGCAGGGGGTTAGCGGGGCAAGGAGATACGCAGTATTTT
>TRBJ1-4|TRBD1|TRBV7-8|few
CASSLLGDRGYLGELFF
TGTGCCAGCAGCCTCCTCGGGGACAGGGGTTACCTTGGGGAACTGTTTTTT
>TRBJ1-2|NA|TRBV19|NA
CATKEFGGTYGYTF
TGTGCCACCAAGGAGTTTGGGGGAACCTATGGCTACACCTTC
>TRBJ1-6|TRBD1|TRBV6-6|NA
CASTAQGWNSPLHF
TGTGCCAGCACCGCACAGGGGTGGAATTCACCCCTCCACTTT
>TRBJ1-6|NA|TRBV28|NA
CASSLLRAGSSSPLHF
TGTGCCAGCAGTCTTCTACGGGCAGGGTCCTCTTCACCCCTCCACTTT
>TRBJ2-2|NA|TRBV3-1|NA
CASSQLFPTGELFF
TGTGCCAGCAGCCAACTCTTCCCCACCGGGGAGCTGTTTTTT
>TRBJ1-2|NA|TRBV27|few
CASSFLPTDGYTF
TGTGCCAGCAGTTTTTTACCCACGGATGGCTACACCTTC
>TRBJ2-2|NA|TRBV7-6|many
CASSLEIVRANTGELFF
TGTGCCAGCAGCTTAGAAATTGTTAGGGCTAACACCGGGGAGCTGTTTTTT
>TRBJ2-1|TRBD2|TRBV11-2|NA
CASSLRTSGGVDEQFF
TGTGCCAGCAGTCTGCGGACTAGCGGGGGGGTCGATGAGCAGTTCTTC
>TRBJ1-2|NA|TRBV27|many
CASKSGTLGGYTF
TGTGCCAGCAAATCGGGGACACTTGGCGGCTACACCTTC
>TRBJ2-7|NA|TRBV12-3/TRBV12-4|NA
CASRDNSAPRYEQYF
TGTGCCAGCAGGGACAACAGTGCCCCTCGCTACGAGCAGTACTTC
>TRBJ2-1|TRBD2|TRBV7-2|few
CASSPVDAAGNEQFF
TGTGCCAGCAGCCCAGTCGATGCAGCGGGGAATGAGCAGTTCTTC
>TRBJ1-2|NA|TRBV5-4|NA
CASSRNVGQSYGYTF
TGTGCCAGCAGCAGAAACGTTGGGCAATCCTATGGCTACACCTTC
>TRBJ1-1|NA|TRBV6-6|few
CASSAGIQWAEAFF
TGTGCCAGCTCTGCCGGGATCCAGTGGGCTGAAGCTTTCTTT
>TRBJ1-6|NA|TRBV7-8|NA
CASSLMGQPGNSPLHF
TGTGCCAGCAGCTTAATGGGGCAACCTGGGAATTCACCCCTCCACTTT
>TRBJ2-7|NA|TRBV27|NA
CASSPSGTSKYEQYF
TGTGCCAGCAGCCCCTCCGGGACATCGAAGTACGAGCAGTACTTC
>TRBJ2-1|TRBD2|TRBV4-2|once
CASSFHPSGEYSYNEQFF
TGTGCCAGCAGCTTCCACCCCAGCGGGGAATACTCCTACAATGAGCAGTTCTTC
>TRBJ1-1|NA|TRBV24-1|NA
CATSDVLGAFENTEAFF
TGTGCCACCAGCGACGTCCTGGGTGCATTTGAGAACACTGAAGCTTTCTTT
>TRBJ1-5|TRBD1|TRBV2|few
CASRGDRGPHF
TGTGCCAGCAGGGGAGACAGGGGTCCCCATTTT
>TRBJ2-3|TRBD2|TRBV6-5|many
CASSYMGGGARDTQYF
TGTGCCAGCAGTTATATGGGCGGGGGGGCTCGGGATACGCAGTATTTT
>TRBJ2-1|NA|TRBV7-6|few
CASSFGGGGNEQFF
TGTGCCAGCAGCTTTGGAGGGGGGGGAAATGAGCAGTTCTTC
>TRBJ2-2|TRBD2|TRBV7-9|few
CASSTQTSGAPGELFF
TGTGCCAGCAGCACCCAGACTAGCGGGGCTCCCGGGGAGCTGTTTTTT
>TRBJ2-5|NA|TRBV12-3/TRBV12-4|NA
CASSFTLPYQETQYF
TGTGCCAGCAGTTTCACACTTCCGTACCAAGAGACCCAGTACTTC
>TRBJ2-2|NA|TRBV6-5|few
CASSPFDTGELFF
TGTGCCAGCAGTCCTTTCGACACCGGGGAGCTGTTTTTT
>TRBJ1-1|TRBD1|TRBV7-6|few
CASSDTGQGNTEAFF
TGTGCCAGCAGCGACACGGGACAGGGGAACACTGAAGCTTTCTTT
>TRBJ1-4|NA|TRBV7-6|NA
CASSDAGTTEEKLFF
TGTGCCAGCAGCGATGCCGGGACCACGGAGGAAAAACTGTTTTTT
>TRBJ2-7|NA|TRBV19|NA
CASSIAVGSYEQYF
TGTGCCAGTAGTATAGCGGTCGGTTCCTACGAGCAGTACTTC
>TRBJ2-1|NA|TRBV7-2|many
CASSYPGNEQFF
TGTGCCAGCAGCTATCCTGGCAATGAGCAGTTCTTC
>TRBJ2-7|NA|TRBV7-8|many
CASSLGGGSYEQYF
TGTGCCAGCAGCTTAGGTGGGGGTTCCTACGAGCAGTACTTC
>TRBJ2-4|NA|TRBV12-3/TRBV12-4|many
CASSSGSLGHIQYF
TGTGCCAGCAGTTCGGGTAGCTTGGGCCACATTCAGTACTTC
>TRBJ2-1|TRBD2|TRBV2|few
CASSEIAGGTSGEQFF
TGTGCCAGCAGTGAAATAGCGGGGGGCACTTCCGGTGAGCAGTTCTTC
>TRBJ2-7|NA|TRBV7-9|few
CASSIGTASYEQYF
TGTGCCAGCAGCATCGGGACTGCCTCCTACGAGCAGTACTTC
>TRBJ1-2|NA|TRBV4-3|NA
CASSQDKGAGYGYTF
TGCGCCAGCAGCCAAGATAAAGGGGCCGGCTATGGCTACACCTTC
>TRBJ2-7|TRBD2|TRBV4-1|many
CASSLLAGGLHEQYF
TGCGCCAGCAGCCTTCTAGCGGGGGGGCTCCACGAGCAGTACTTC
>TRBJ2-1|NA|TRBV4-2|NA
CASSQDLRNYNEQFF
TGTGCCAGCAGCCAGGACCTCCGCAACTACAATGAGCAGTTCTTC
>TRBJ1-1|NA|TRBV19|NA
CASSMVEGAEAFF
TGTGCCAGTAGTATGGTAGAGGGGGCTGAAGCTTTCTTT
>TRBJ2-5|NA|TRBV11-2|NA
CASSLGPGLETQYF
TGTGCCAGCAGCTTAGGGCCTGGGTTGGAGACCCAGTACTTC
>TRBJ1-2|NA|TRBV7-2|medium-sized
CASSLSGSEFGYTF
TGTGCCAGCAGCTTATCGGGGTCGGAGTTTGGCTACACCTTC
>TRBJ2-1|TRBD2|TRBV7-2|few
CASSFSSGGYYNEQFF
TGTGCCAGCAGCTTTTCTAGCGGGGGCTATTACAATGAGCAGTTCTTC
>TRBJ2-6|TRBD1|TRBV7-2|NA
CASSPDRGSSGANVLTF
TGTGCCAGCAGCCCGGACAGGGGTAGCTCTGGGGCCAACGTCCTGACTTTC
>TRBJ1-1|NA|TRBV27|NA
CASSFSRNTEAFF
TGTGCCAGCAGTTTCTCACGGAACACTGAAGCTTTCTTT